This T cell receptor (beta chain) emerged from a study of response to subunit inactivated influenza vaccine. Study-wide results and caveats: Few new T cells, the authors suggested, are recruited by each seasonal influenza vaccination.

The V gene's germline CDR1 is LNHNV and CDR2 YYDKDF (reference sequence). CDR3 length: 13 amino acids. The ends were cut back, 0 bases at V and 3 bases at J, with 5 bases in the middle. The table lists this clonotype with a few counts. Its antigen is as yet unknown. TCRdb used MiXCR to reprocess the RT-PCR reads, holding one entry per CDR3 protein. The data contain over 400,000 distinct CDR3 sequences, 13% of them seen just once; the ten biggest clones take up about an eighth. The V gene is TRBV15, the J gene TRBJ2-5; unclear D gene. The sequencing here drew on PBMCs from blood, taken 40 to 50 days after vaccination. This TCR was recovered from a man aged 45-65 years who received an inactivated influenza vaccine. The CDR3 spells CATSREGEETQYF. The CDR3 region has the DNA TGTGCCACCAGCAGAGAAGGAGAAGAGACCCAGTACTTC.